This passage covers 10 T cell receptor beta chains from one sample sequenced in a study of cytomegalovirus exposure and HLA in healthy donors. Assay: immunoSEQ multiplex PCR; the TCRdb copy retains only in-frame clones and omits some. In the table there are about 360,000 clones, 70% to 90% of which are singletons. Material: PBMCs. All receptors derive from a woman under 30 in good health and CMV-seronegative.

The CDR3 loop is CASSDISGGAREQYF. The CDR3 DNA reads TGTGCCAGCAGTGACATTTCTGGGGGGGCGCGCGAGCAGTACTTC. The chain recombines TRBV27 with TRBJ2-7, with D possibly matching TRBD2 (7 bases). The V gene lost 5 bases and the J gene lost 6 bases, with 20 bases spanning the gap. Germline assignment: CDR1 MNHEY and CDR2 SMNVEV (reference sequence). The CDR3 loop spans 15 amino acids.

The chain recombines TRBV6-1 with TRBJ1-4; D is unresolved. The CDR3 has 16 amino acids. With 2 bases removed from V and 2 bases from J, the gap between germline ends came to 12 bases. CDR1 and CDR2 from the germline V gene are MNHNS and SASEGT. For the CDR3, the DNA is TGTGCCAGCAGTGAATTTGGATACAGCACTAATGAAAAACTGTTTTTT. Protein product: CASSEFGYSTNEKLFF.

V is TRBV25-1 and J is TRBJ2-3; 10 nucleotides agree with TRBD2. CDR1 and CDR2 from the germline V gene are MGHDK and SYGVNS. CDR3 length: 15 residues. J lost 5 bases, V lost 7 bases, and 9 bases had no gene match. The CDR3 sequence: CASMVLAGEVDTQYF. The CDR3 DNA reads as TGTGCCAGCATGGTCCTAGCGGGAGAGGTAGATACGCAGTATTTT.

The chain links TRBV7-7 to TRBJ2-2, with a weak D call TRBD1 (6 bases). Trimming removed 1 base from V and 7 bases from J, with 10 bases in between. There are 14 residues in the CDR3. Germline CDR1 and CDR2: SSHAT and FNYEAQ (reference sequence). Here the CDR3 reads CASSLEPGVGELFF. CDR3 bases: TGTGCCAGCAGCTTAGAGCCAGGGGTCGGGGAGCTGTTTTTT.

This sequence joins TRBV11-2 and TRBJ1-1; D gene ambiguous. V lost 1 base and J 4 bases, leaving 10 bases between the germline ends. Per germline, CDR1 SGHAT and CDR2 FQNNGV. The CDR3 is 14 residues long. The CDR3 DNA sequence: TGTGCCAGCAGCTTAGTGAACCGCGTCACTGAAGCTTTCTTT. Translation gives CASSLVNRVTEAFF. Full variable domain (missing parts from reference TRBV11-2 and TRBJ1-1): EAGVAQSPRYKIIEKRQSVAFWCNPISGHATLYWYQQILGQGPKLLIQFQNNGVVDDSQLPKDRFSAERLKGVDSTLKIQPAKLEDSAVYLCASSLVNRVTEAFFGQGTRLTVV.

V gene TRBV6-6 combines with J gene TRBJ1-4, with TRBD1 as a possible D gene (6 bases). From germline, CDR1 is MNHNY and CDR2 SVGAGI (reference sequence). V gave up 5 bases and J gave up 1 base, with 11 bases separating them. This CDR3 region has 15 residues. The CDR3 reads CASSSIRGTNEKLFF. The CDR3 DNA follows: TGTGCCAGCAGTAGTATCAGGGGAACTAATGAAAAACTGTTTTTT.

The V gene is TRBV6-1, the J gene TRBJ2-1; 9 nucleotides agree with TRBD1. Per the germline V gene, CDR1 is MNHNS and CDR2 is SASEGT. The CDR3 has 15 amino acids. V dropped 3 bases and J dropped 6; count of bases not matched to a gene: 6. This CDR3 reads CASSEGTGRRNEQFF. The CDR3, as DNA: TGTGCCAGCAGTGAGGGGACAGGGAGGCGCAATGAGCAGTTCTTC.

The chain joins TRBV2 to TRBJ2-3; 13 bases match TRBD2. V trimming: 7 bases; J trimming: 4 bases; junction bases outside the gene matches: 5. The V gene's germline CDR1 is SNHLY and CDR2 FYNNEI. This CDR3 contains 15 residues. CDR3 sequence (DNA): TGTGCCAGCAAGATGGGACTAGCGGGGTCAGATACGCAGTATTTT. Translated, it gives CASKMGLAGSDTQYF.

There are a few counts of this clone. The rearrangement joins TRBV7-8 to TRBJ2-7, with TRBD1 matching over 9 bases. CDR3 length: 14 residues. Germline assignment: CDR1 SGHVS and CDR2 FQNEAQ. V shed 5 bases and J 6 bases; nucleotides not matched to a gene: 8. CDR3: CASSPQGAGGEQYF. As DNA, the CDR3 is TGTGCCAGCAGCCCACAGGGGGCTGGAGGCGAGCAGTACTTC.

The V call is TRBV5-1, the J call TRBJ2-1, with 7 bases fitting TRBD2. The CDR3 is 15 residues long. With 3 bases clipped from V and 4 bases from J, the junction kept 7 bases outside the gene matches. CDR1 is SGHRS, CDR2 YFSETQ, per germline. CDR3 nucleotide sequence: TGCGCCAGCAGCTCTTCCGGGACTAATTACAATGAGCAGTTCTTC. Translation gives CASSSSGTNYNEQFF. The complete variable domain, with remaining parts taken from reference TRBV5-1 and TRBJ2-1, reads KAGVTQTPRYLIKTRGQQVTLSCSPISGHRSVSWYQQTPGQGLQFLFEYFSETQRNKGNFPGRFSGRQFSNSRSEMNVSTLELGDSALYLCASSSSGTNYNEQFFGPGTRLTVL.